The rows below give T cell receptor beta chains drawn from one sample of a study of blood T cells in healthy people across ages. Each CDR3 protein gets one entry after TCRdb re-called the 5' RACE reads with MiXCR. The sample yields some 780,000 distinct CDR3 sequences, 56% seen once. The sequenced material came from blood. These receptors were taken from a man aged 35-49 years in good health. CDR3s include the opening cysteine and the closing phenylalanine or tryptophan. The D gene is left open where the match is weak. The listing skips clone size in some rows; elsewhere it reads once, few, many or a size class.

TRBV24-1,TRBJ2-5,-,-,TGTGCCACCAGTGTTGCAGGGTTCAGGGAGACCCAGTACTTC,CATSVAGFRETQYF
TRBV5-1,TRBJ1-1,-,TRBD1,TGCGCCAGCAGCTTGGCCGGGACAGGGAACACTGAAGCTTTCTTT,CASSLAGTGNTEAFF
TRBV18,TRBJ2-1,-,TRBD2,TGTGCCAGCTCACCACTAGCGGGGGCCGTTTACAATGAGCAGTTCTTC,CASSPLAGAVYNEQFF
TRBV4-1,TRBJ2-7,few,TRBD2,TGCGCCAGCAGCCAGGTCGGGAGGACCCTGAGCTCCTACGAGCAGTACTTC,CASSQVGRTLSSYEQYF
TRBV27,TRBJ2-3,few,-,TGTGCCAGCAGTTGGACCTCGTTGGATACGCAGTATTTT,CASSWTSLDTQYF
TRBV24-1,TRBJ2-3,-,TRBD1,TGTGCCACCAGTGATTTGAGCCAGGGGGGCACAGATACGCAGTATTTT,CATSDLSQGGTDTQYF
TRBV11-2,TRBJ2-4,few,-,TGTGCCAGCAGCCTGGAGGGTTTTAACTTACTAGCCAAAAACATTCAGTACTTC,CASSLEGFNLLAKNIQYF
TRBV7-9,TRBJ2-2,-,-,TGTGCCAGCAGCTTCGTGTTCACCGGGGAGCTGTTTTTT,CASSFVFTGELFF
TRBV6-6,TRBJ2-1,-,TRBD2,TGTGCCAGCACCCACCACCGGGACGGGAGGGGCGATGAGCAGTTCTTC,CASTHHRDGRGDEQFF
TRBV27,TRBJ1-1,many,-,TGTGCCAGCAGTTTAGGAGGGGGGGACGAAGCTTTCTTT,CASSLGGGDEAFF
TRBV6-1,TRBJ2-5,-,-,TGTGCCAGCAGTGATGGGGACACCCAGACCCAGTACTTC,CASSDGDTQTQYF
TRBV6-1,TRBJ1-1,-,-,TGTGCCAGCCGTGTCGATACCGGGACCTTCGGGGCTGAAGCTTTCTTT,CASRVDTGTFGAEAFF
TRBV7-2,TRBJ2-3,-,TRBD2,TGTGCCAGCAGCTACAGGAGCGGGGGTTCCACAGATACGCAGTATTTT,CASSYRSGGSTDTQYF
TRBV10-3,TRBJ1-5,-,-,TGTGCCATCAGTCAAGGAATGTATAGCAATCAGCCCCAGCATTTT,CAISQGMYSNQPQHF
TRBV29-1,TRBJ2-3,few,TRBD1,TGCAGCGTTGAACTAACCGGGACAGGGGGCCGAGGCACAGATACGCAGTATTTT,CSVELTGTGGRGTDTQYF
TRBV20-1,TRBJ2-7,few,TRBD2,TGCAGTGCTGTATCAACTAGCGGGACTACCTACGAGCAGTACTTC,CSAVSTSGTTYEQYF
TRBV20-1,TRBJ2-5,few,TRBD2,TGCAGTGCTAGAGCGGGACTAGCGGGAGCCGAGACCCAGTACTTC,CSARAGLAGAETQYF
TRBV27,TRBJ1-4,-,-,TGTGCCAGCAGTCCTAGTCAGGCTACCCTTGGCACTAATGAAAAACTGTTTTTT,CASSPSQATLGTNEKLFF
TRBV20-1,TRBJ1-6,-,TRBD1,TGCAGTGCCCATAGTACGGGACAGACCCAGGTTTGGAGGTCACCCCTCCACTTT,CSAHSTGQTQVWRSPLHF
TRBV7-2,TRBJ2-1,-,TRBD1,TGTGCCAGCAGCTTAGCCGTGGGGACAGGGTTCTACAATGAGCAGTTCTTC,CASSLAVGTGFYNEQFF
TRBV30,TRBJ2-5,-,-,TGTGCCTGGAGTCTAGACAGCCGCCAAGAGACCCAGTACTTC,CAWSLDSRQETQYF
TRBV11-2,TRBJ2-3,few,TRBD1,TGTGCCAGCAGCTCCGTCACAGGGGAGACGCAGTATTTT,CASSSVTGETQYF
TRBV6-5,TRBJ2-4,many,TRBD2,TGTGCCAGCAGTTACACTAGCGGGGTATTTGGGCTGACCAAAAACATTCAGTACTTC,CASSYTSGVFGLTKNIQYF
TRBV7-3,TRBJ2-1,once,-,TGTGCCAGCAGCTTAACCAGGTCGACGGGGTACAATGAGCAGTTCTTC,CASSLTRSTGYNEQFF
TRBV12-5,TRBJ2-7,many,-,TGTGCTAGTGCCCTTGGGGGGGCATCCTACGAGCAGTACTTC,CASALGGASYEQYF
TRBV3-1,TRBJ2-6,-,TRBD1,TGTGCCAGCAGCCAAGATCCGGGGCCGGGACAGTGTGACTCTGGGGCCAACGTCCTGACTTTC,CASSQDPGPGQCDSGANVLTF
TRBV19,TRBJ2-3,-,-,TGTGCCAGCACCGCGGGCCTATTGGCGGGAAAGCAGTATTTT,CASTAGLLAGKQYF
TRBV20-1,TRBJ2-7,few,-,TGCAGTGCTCCCGGCCGTGGGCCCTCCGAGCAGTACTTC,CSAPGRGPSEQYF
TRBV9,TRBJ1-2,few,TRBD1,TGTGCCAGCACCTATGACAGGGACTATGGCTACACCTTC,CASTYDRDYGYTF
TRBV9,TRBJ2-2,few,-,TGTGCCAGCAGCGCAGCGAACACCGGGGAGCTGTTTTTT,CASSAANTGELFF